The next 23 T cell receptor beta chains were all read from a single sample in a study of PD-L1 blockade in urothelial cancer (TCRdb year 2017). According to the study, the label for this sample's time point signals: pretreatment peripheral blood. To prepare the library, the immunoSEQ multiplex PCR assay was applied. Here the immuneACCESS table is served through TCRdb, limited to in-frame sequences with V and J called. Missing clones are a known gap in these copies; in checked studies unresolved V genes cover under half, and the rest lacks a known reason. The sample table contains some 45,000 clones; only one count was recorded for about 88% of them. Together, the top ten hold 25% of the sample. The sample consisted of PBMCs, taken around atezolizumab (anti-PD-L1) treatment. The receptors originated from a donor aged 40 or over with urothelial cancer.

V is TRBV6-4 and J is TRBJ2-3; D is unclear. Germline lookup yields CDR1 MRHNA and CDR2 SNTAGT. CDR3 length equals 13 residues. V lost 3 bases and J 4 bases, leaving 8 bases between the germline ends. DNA of the CDR3: TGTGCCAGCAGTGATGCGGAGTCAGATACGCAGTATTTT. As protein: CASSDAESDTQYF.

This sequence joins TRBV7-3 and TRBJ2-5; D possibly corresponds to TRBD2 (5 bases). The CDR3 is 13 amino acids. Germline lookup yields CDR1 SGHTA and CDR2 FQGTGA. Trimming stripped 1 base from V and 7 bases from J, with 10 bases between. The CDR3 DNA reads as TGTGCCAGCAGCTTAAACGATCTAGCGACCCAGTACTTC. This translates into CASSLNDLATQYF.

This chain uses TRBV4-2 with TRBJ2-1; TRBD2 agrees at 8 bases. CDR1 and CDR2 (germline): LGHNA, YNFKEQ. The CDR3 covers 17 residues. The V gene end was trimmed by 0 bases and the J gene end by 4 bases; junction bases not matched to a gene: 8. The CDR3 loop is CASSQDAGTRQYNEQFF. The CDR3 DNA reads TGTGCCAGCAGCCAAGACGCCGGGACTAGGCAGTACAATGAGCAGTTCTTC.

The V gene is TRBV14, the J gene TRBJ2-7, with 10 bases matching TRBD1. This CDR3 region has 16 residues. V gave up 2 bases and J gave up 2 bases; unmatched junction bases: 6. The germline V gene has CDR1 SGHDN and CDR2 FVKESK. CDR3 residues: CASSQSPGQGAYEQYF. In DNA, the CDR3 is TGTGCCAGCAGCCAATCCCCAGGACAGGGGGCCTACGAGCAGTACTTC.

This chain links TRBV14 with TRBJ2-2; D is possibly TRBD2 (5 bases). CDR1 and CDR2 (germline): SGHDN, FVKESK. The germline V and J ends were trimmed by 2 bases and 6 bases, with 16 bases remaining between them. The CDR3 is 16 amino acids. The CDR3 is CASSQHRGSVPGELFF. DNA of the CDR3: TGTGCCAGCAGCCAACATCGGGGTTCGGTTCCCGGGGAGCTGTTTTTT.

The chain joins TRBV2 to TRBJ1-2; D might be TRBD1 (6 bases). In germline, CDR1 is SNHLY, CDR2 FYNNEI. CDR3 length equals 12 residues. The V gene lost 8 bases and the J gene lost 4 bases, with 11 bases spanning the gap. The CDR3 reads CASGSRGYGYTF. Here the CDR3 DNA reads TGTGCCAGCGGGTCCAGGGGCTATGGCTACACCTTC.

The gene calls are TRBV4-1 and TRBJ1-5; D is perhaps TRBD1 (6 bases). In germline, CDR1 is MGHRA, CDR2 YSYEKL. The CDR3 runs to 14 residues. V was cut by 0 bases and J by 9 bases, with 12 bases left in between. The CDR3 loop is CASSQEGGGRPQHF. The CDR3 DNA reads TGCGCCAGCAGCCAAGAGGGGGGGGGCAGGCCCCAGCATTTT.

This clone came up many times. The CDR3 DNA is TGTGCCAGTAGTCGGGGGGTCCACGAGCAGTACTTC. Residues: CASSRGVHEQYF. The chain has TRBV19 and TRBJ2-7; 7 nucleotides line up with TRBD2. The germline gives CDR1 LNHDA, CDR2 SQIVND (reference sequence). This CDR3 is built from 12 residues. The V and J ends lost 5 bases and 5 bases, in that order; junction bases with no gene match: 3.

V gene TRBV19 combines with J gene TRBJ2-1; possibly TRBD2 for D (6 bases). CDR3 length: 15 residues. In germline, CDR1 is LNHDA, CDR2 SQIVND (reference sequence). Between the trimmed V and J ends, which lost 5 bases and 12 bases, there was a span of 23 bases. DNA of the CDR3: TGTGCCAGTAGTGCCACCGGGACTCCGCCTGCTGGGCAGTTCTTC. Its translation is CASSATGTPPAGQFF.

This chain joins TRBV7-3 and TRBJ2-7, with D possibly TRBD1 on 6 matching bases. There are 15 residues in the CDR3. Germline assignment: CDR1 SGHTA and CDR2 FQGTGA. V lost 1 base and J 6 bases, leaving 16 bases between the germline ends. The CDR3 region is CASSLRARGLGEQYF. The CDR3 region has the DNA TGTGCCAGCAGCTTAAGGGCCAGGGGCTTGGGCGAGCAGTACTTC.

This clone has more than one count but fewer than ten. This chain joins TRBV7-2 and TRBJ2-1; maybe TRBD1 (7 bases). CDR3 length: 15 residues. Trimming left V 4 bases short and J 3 bases short, with 13 bases between. Germline V gene lookup returns CDR1 SGHTA and CDR2 FQGNSA. CDR3 in DNA: TGTGCCAGCAGCTCCCACAGGGGAGGCTACAATGAGCAGTTCTTC. It specifies CASSSHRGGYNEQFF.

The chain carries TRBV7-3 and TRBJ2-5; weak D call: TRBD2 (5 bases). Trimming took 1 base from V and 3 from J, leaving 6 bases between them. The CDR3 loop spans 13 amino acids. Per the germline V gene, CDR1 is SGHTA and CDR2 is FQGTGA. This chain's CDR3 is CASSLRGEETQYF. The CDR3 region has the DNA TGTGCCAGCAGCTTAAGGGGAGAAGAGACCCAGTACTTC.

The gene calls are TRBV5-6 and TRBJ1-2; D gene ambiguous. In germline, CDR1 is SGHDT, CDR2 YYEEEE. This CDR3 spans 13 amino acids. The V gene lost 6 bases and the J gene lost 2 bases, with 11 bases spanning the gap. The CDR3 DNA follows: TGTGCCAGCACCAGTACCGAAAACTATGGCTACACCTTC. It encodes CASTSTENYGYTF.

The genes are TRBV7-2 and TRBJ1-5; D gene uncertain. The germline CDR1 and CDR2 sequences are SGHTA and FQGNSA. V was shortened by 0 bases and J by 5 bases, with 8 bases between the two germline ends. The CDR3 contains 14 residues. CDR3 sequence (DNA): TGTGCCAGCAGCTTAGCGGCAGGTTATCAGCCCCAGCATTTT. This translates into CASSLAAGYQPQHF.

V gene TRBV6-6 combines with J gene TRBJ2-7, with TRBD1 matching over 7 bases. Germline CDR1 and CDR2: MNHNY and SVGAGI (reference sequence). CDR3 length: 16 amino acids. Losses at the gene ends were 0 bases for V and 3 bases for J; bases not matched to a gene: 8. Written as DNA, the CDR3 is TGTGCCAGCAGTTACTCGGGGGCAGGGGGTGACTACGAGCAGTACTTC. Protein product: CASSYSGAGGDYEQYF.

The rearrangement joins TRBV6-5 to TRBJ2-7; 10 nucleotides match TRBD2. The germline V gene has CDR1 MNHEY and CDR2 SVGAGI. The CDR3 is 15 amino acids. With 2 bases clipped from V and 3 bases from J, the junction kept 4 bases outside the gene matches. In DNA form, the CDR3 reads TGTGCCAGCAGTTACGCACTAGCGGGAAACTACGAGCAGTACTTC. As protein: CASSYALAGNYEQYF.

The chain employs TRBV7-2 and TRBJ2-7; 8 bases line up with TRBD2. Germline CDR1 is SGHTA and CDR2 is FQGNSA. CDR3 length: 14 residues. V shed 5 bases and J 2 bases; nucleotides not matched to a gene: 5. CDR3 sequence: CASSPPGGAYEQYF. CDR3 bases: TGTGCCAGCAGCCCACCGGGAGGGGCCTACGAGCAGTACTTC.

The chain links TRBV5-4 to TRBJ2-2; TRBD2 aligns across 14 bases. CDR1 and CDR2 (germline): SGHNT, YYREEE (reference sequence). Trimming cost V 5 bases and J 1 base; bases outside gene matches: 4. The CDR3 length is 17 residues. The CDR3 DNA sequence: TGTGCCAGCAGACGCGGACTAGCGGGAGGGAACACCGGGGAGCTGTTTTTT. Protein product: CASRRGLAGGNTGELFF.

This clone was picked up one time. The rearrangement joins TRBV18 to TRBJ1-2; D call uncertain. V gave up 3 bases and J gave up 0 bases, with 11 bases separating them. The germline V gene has CDR1 KGHSH and CDR2 LQKENI. The CDR3 has 15 amino acids. CDR3 protein: CASSPGGRANYGYTF. The CDR3 bases are TGTGCCAGCTCACCTGGCGGAAGAGCTAACTATGGCTACACCTTC. The full variable domain, rest sourced from reference TRBV18 and TRBJ1-2, is NAGVMQNPRHLVRRRGQEARLRCSPMKGHSHVYWYRQLPEEGLKFMVYLQKENIIDESGMPKERFSAEFPKEGPSILRIQQVVRGDSAAYFCASSPGGRANYGYTFGSGTRLTVV.

The chain carries TRBV7-3 and TRBJ2-1; D gene ambiguous. V lost 2 bases and J lost 0, with 11 bases in between. In germline, CDR1 is SGHTA, CDR2 FQGTGA. The CDR3 runs 16 residues. For the CDR3, the DNA is TGTGCCAGCAGCTTAGGCGGCCCGAGCTCCTACAATGAGCAGTTCTTC. This encodes CASSLGGPSSYNEQFF.

This rearrangement joins TRBV7-2 to TRBJ1-2, with TRBD1 matching over 8 bases. The CDR3 has 14 amino acids. V shed 5 bases and J 4 bases; nucleotides not matched to a gene: 6. The V gene's germline CDR1 is SGHTA and CDR2 FQGNSA. The CDR3 is CASSPGQASYGYTF. The CDR3 region has the DNA TGTGCCAGCAGCCCGGGACAGGCCTCCTATGGCTACACCTTC.

The chain links TRBV7-8 to TRBJ2-7, with 10 bases matching TRBD2. V lost 1 base to trimming and J lost 4 bases; unmatched junction nucleotides: 4. CDR1 and CDR2 from the germline V gene are SGHVS and FQNEAQ. The CDR3 sequence is 15 residues long. CDR3 nucleotide sequence: TGTGCCAGCAGCTTAGAGGCTAGCGGGAGTTACGAGCAGTACTTC. It specifies CASSLEASGSYEQYF.

This clone came up once. The rearrangement joins TRBV20-1 to TRBJ2-1; maybe TRBD2 (6 bases). V was shortened by 6 bases and J by 6 bases, with 9 bases between the two germline ends. From germline, CDR1 is DFQATT and CDR2 SNEGSKA (reference sequence). The CDR3 is 11 amino acids. CDR3: CSARGSNEQFF. CDR3 in DNA: TGCAGTGCCCGGGGGAGCAATGAGCAGTTCTTC.